This entry is about one TCR beta chain. The antigen is unknown. Primers for the PCR totalled 60 Vbeta and 13 Jbeta. Clones were sequenced by immunoSEQ multiplex PCR, and TCRdb holds only the in-frame ones, with some missing. The table has around 110,000 clones, 70% to 80% seen once. The CDR3 is made up of 14 amino acids. V was clipped by 7 bases and J by 2 bases, with 11 bases between them. Germline V lookup: CDR1 SEHNR, CDR2 FQNEAQ (reference sequence). This entry is derived from a study of cytomegalovirus exposure and HLA in healthy donors. Regarding the study as a whole: Later analysis showed most CMV-associated TCR beta chains appearing HLA-restricted.

Sequencing was done on a sample of PBMCs. V gene TRBV7-9 combines with J gene TRBJ1-4, with D unresolved. The TCR was taken from a woman younger than 35 in good health and CMV-seronegative. The CDR3 sequence: CASTPVGTNEKLFF. The CDR3, as DNA: TGTGCCAGCACACCTGTCGGGACTAATGAAAAACTGTTTTTT. Filled out from reference TRBV7-9 and TRBJ1-4, the complete variable domain reads DTGVSQNPRHKITKRGQNVTFRCDPISEHNRLYWYRQTLGQGPEFLTYFQNEAQLEKSRLLSDRFSAERPKGSFSTLEIQRTEQGDSAMYLCASTPVGTNEKLFFGSGTQLSVL.